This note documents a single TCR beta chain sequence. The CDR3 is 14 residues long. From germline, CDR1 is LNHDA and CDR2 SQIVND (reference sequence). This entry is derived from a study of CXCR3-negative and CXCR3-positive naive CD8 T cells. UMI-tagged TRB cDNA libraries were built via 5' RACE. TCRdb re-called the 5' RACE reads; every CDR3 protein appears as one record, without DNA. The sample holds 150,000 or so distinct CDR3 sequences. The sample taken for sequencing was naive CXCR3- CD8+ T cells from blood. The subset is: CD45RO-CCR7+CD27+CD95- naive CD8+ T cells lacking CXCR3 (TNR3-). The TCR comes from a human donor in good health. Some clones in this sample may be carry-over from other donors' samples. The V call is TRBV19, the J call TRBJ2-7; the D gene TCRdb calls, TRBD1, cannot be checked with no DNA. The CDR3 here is CASSNTGNLYEQYF.